This T cell receptor beta chain was sequenced in a study of identical twins (dated by TCRdb to 2016 to 2018). General notes on the study: To test whether fetal clonotypes persist, this study deep-sequenced TCR alpha and beta repertoires from monozygotic twins, from unrelated adults of various ages, and from cord blood. To rule out contamination, replicate twin experiments were performed at different times with different library preparation protocols.

Receptors were amplified or captured by 5' RACE. The instrument was an Illumina HiSeq 2000. Template switching added a universal primer binding site, and the final cDNA carried a unique molecular identifier that allowed TCR cDNA molecules to be counted accurately. Specific primers in the conserved constant-segment region were used to synthesize first-strand cDNA for the TCR alpha and beta chains. Each cDNA library was double barcoded, with a SMART-Mk sample barcode plus Illumina barcodes, to control for contamination. TruSeq adapter sequences and Illumina sample barcodes were added in two successive PCR steps. Sequencing of the TCR alpha and beta cDNA libraries was done on the Illumina HiSeq platform using custom primers. The authors' analysis ran thus. MiGEC was used to process raw reads and extract unique molecular identifiers, and MiXCR was used to find CDR3 positions. For each individual, recombination models were inferred using an EM algorithm with the repgenHMM and IGoR tools. Shared clonotypes were analyzed with the tcR package in R, and sharing was normalized by the product of cloneset sizes. To study raw recombination free of thymic and clonal selection effects, out-of-frame nonproductive sequences were analyzed. TCRdb reworked the public reads: Q25 trimming with fastp, MiXCR clone assembly, productive beta chains retained. Rows with one shared CDR3 protein collapse into an entry with the most common genes and DNA. TCRdb's processing, not the authors', yielded these V and J calls. The sample table records a few hundred thousand distinct CDR3 sequences; 9.5% to 10% of these occur just once. Clones ranked in the top ten supply around 3.1% of the sample.

On this clonotype: Its antigen is unknown. No quality values exist for individual bases; no much larger clone is one base distant.

Every donor in the study was a healthy Caucasian. Three pairs of female monozygotic twins, all aged about 18 to 30 years, made up the twin cohort. Peripheral blood mononuclear cells were the source from which RNA for the TCR libraries was isolated. Paper-wide results and their limitations: Out-of-frame TCR alpha sequences shared between twins showed an excess of low generation-probability sequences compared with coincidental sharing between unrelated individuals. Invariant T cells such as MAIT and iNKT could partly confound zero-insertion analyses, although diverse VJ usage argued against such confounding for most clonotypes. Fewer insertions were carried by abundant cord blood beta clonotypes, a similar but weaker trend appeared in young adult naive repertoires, and no such trend appeared in memory repertoires. Out-of-frame TCR alpha sharing in monozygotic twins was systematically underestimated by recombination models, whereas sharing between unrelated individuals was in agreement with the recombination models. The excess sharing between twins in beta out-of-frame sequences was weaker because fewer shared sequences reduced the signal-to-noise ratio. Because the same donors could not be followed over many years, the conclusions relied on cross-sectional statistical analysis.

This sample also belongs to another study, concerning yellow fever vaccine responses in identical twins. The second study's paper adds: The authors reported that the T cell response to vaccination in identical twins appeared partly convergent and partly personalized. The study precisely tracked vaccine-responding T cell clones in identical twins.

Sequencing input: PBMCs. This sequence originates from a young woman in good health.

The CDR3 has the sequence CATSRPNRDRVYNEQFF. The nucleotide sequence is given as TGTGCCACCAGCAGACCTAACCGGGACAGGGTCTACAATGAGCAGTTCTTC. Recombination joined TRBV15 with TRBJ2-1; the junction holds 9 bases that match TRBD1. CDR1 LNHNV and CDR2 YYDKDF were looked up in the germline V gene (reference sequence). After removal of 2 bases from V and 3 bases from J, the junction retains 8 bases not matched to a gene. CDR3 length: 17 amino acids, cysteine to phenylalanine. The CDR3 DNA has 51 bases and is translated from base 1.